These T cell receptor beta chains were read from a single sample in a study of shared clonotypes between healthy human individuals. Repertoires were generated with immunoSEQ multiplex PCR, while TCRdb's copy carries only in-frame clones and drops some. The sample has 950,000 to 1,100,000 clones; around 82% are singletons. Source material: memory CD4+ T cells from PBMCs. All receptors derive from a man between 18 and 29 years old in good health. Some clones in this sample may be carry-over from other donors' samples. Both conserved end residues are part of each CDR3. A D gene is named only where the DNA matches it firmly. Size is stated for part of the rows, as once, few or many counts, or as a class when the clone is expanded.

D gene,V gene,clone size,J gene,CDR3 protein,CDR3 DNA
.,TRBV2,.,TRBJ1-6,CASSGGLRSGGSPLHF,TGTGCCAGCAGTGGGGGACTCCGGAGTGGTGGTTCACCCCTCCACTTT
TRBD2,TRBV11-2,.,TRBJ2-7,CASSSGTSGSYEQYF,TGTGCCAGCAGCTCAGGGACTAGCGGAAGTTACGAGCAGTACTTC
TRBD2,TRBV28,.,TRBJ2-7,CASSPSAGAYEQYF,TGTGCCAGCAGCCCCTCGGCGGGAGCCTACGAGCAGTACTTC
.,TRBV7-9,.,TRBJ2-7,CASSSRNREYEQYF,TGTGCCAGCAGCTCCCGAAACAGGGAGTACGAGCAGTACTTC
TRBD2,TRBV25-1,.,TRBJ2-7,CASRTGTSSYEQYF,TGTGCCAGCAGAACCGGGACTAGCTCCTACGAGCAGTACTTC
.,TRBV5-1,few,TRBJ2-3,CASSFGSGGTDTQYF,TGCGCCAGCAGCTTTGGTTCTGGGGGCACAGATACGCAGTATTTT
.,TRBV6-5,.,TRBJ2-7,CASRYRDGNSYEQYF,TGTGCCAGCAGATACCGGGACGGGAACTCCTACGAGCAGTACTTC
TRBD1,TRBV14,.,TRBJ1-3,CASRDRFYSGNTIYF,TGTGCCAGCAGGGACAGGTTCTACTCTGGAAACACCATATATTTT
TRBD1,TRBV7-9,.,TRBJ1-2,CASSVRDSEGYTF,TGTGCCAGCAGTGTCCGGGACAGTGAGGGCTACACCTTC
TRBD1,TRBV5-1,.,TRBJ2-7,CASSWPSGTGLDEQYF,TGCGCCAGCAGCTGGCCCTCCGGGACAGGGTTGGACGAGCAGTACTTC
.,TRBV6-4,.,TRBJ2-5,CASRPGPQYQETQYF,TGTGCCAGCAGGCCGGGACCACAGTACCAAGAGACCCAGTACTTC
.,TRBV5-1,.,TRBJ1-1,CASSFSSADTEAFF,TGCGCCAGCAGCTTTTCGTCGGCAGACACTGAAGCTTTCTTT
.,TRBV29-1,.,TRBJ2-7,CSASGLGRTEQYF,TGCAGCGCTTCGGGACTGGGCAGGACCGAGCAGTACTTC
TRBD1,TRBV28,.,TRBJ1-2,CAIYTGGPYGYTF,TGTGCCATCTACACAGGGGGCCCCTATGGCTACACCTTC
.,TRBV5-1,.,TRBJ2-5,CASSLVFQETQYF,TGCGCCAGCAGCTTGGTCTTCCAAGAGACCCAGTACTTC
.,TRBV4-1,.,TRBJ2-3,CASSQDRDTQYF,TGCGCCAGCAGCCAAGATCGGGATACGCAGTATTTT
.,TRBV7-2,.,TRBJ2-7,CASSSLAAYEQYF,TGTGCCAGCAGCTCCTTGGCCGCCTACGAGCAGTACTTC
.,TRBV28,many,TRBJ2-4,CASSSRDRAGGIGKNIQYF,TGTGCCAGCAGTTCCAGGGACAGGGCGGGGGGAATCGGCAAAAACATTCAGTACTTC
TRBD2,TRBV7-9,.,TRBJ2-7,CASSLPRLAGGVLPYEQYF,TGTGCCAGCAGCTTACCAAGACTAGCGGGAGGGGTTCTACCCTACGAGCAGTACTTC
TRBD1,TRBV28,.,TRBJ1-5,CASSGGQRRQPQHF,TGTGCCAGCAGTGGGGGACAGCGGCGTCAGCCCCAGCATTTT
.,TRBV7-9,.,TRBJ2-5,CASSLVASEQETQYF,TGTGCCAGCAGCTTAGTGGCCAGCGAACAAGAGACCCAGTACTTC
.,TRBV5-4,.,TRBJ1-2,CASSHEANYGYTF,TGTGCCAGCAGCCATGAAGCTAACTATGGCTACACCTTC
.,TRBV2,.,TRBJ2-7,CASSGSSLGEQYF,TGTGCCAGCAGTGGTAGCTCCCTGGGCGAGCAGTACTTC
.,TRBV12-2,.,TRBJ2-5,CASRHPGTSGDIDQETQYF,TGTGCAAGTCGCCACCCCGGGACTAGCGGGGACATAGACCAAGAGACCCAGTACTTC
.,TRBV27,many,TRBJ1-1,CASSARAYRVPFTEAFF,TGTGCCAGCAGCGCCCGGGCCTACAGGGTCCCCTTCACTGAAGCTTTCTTT